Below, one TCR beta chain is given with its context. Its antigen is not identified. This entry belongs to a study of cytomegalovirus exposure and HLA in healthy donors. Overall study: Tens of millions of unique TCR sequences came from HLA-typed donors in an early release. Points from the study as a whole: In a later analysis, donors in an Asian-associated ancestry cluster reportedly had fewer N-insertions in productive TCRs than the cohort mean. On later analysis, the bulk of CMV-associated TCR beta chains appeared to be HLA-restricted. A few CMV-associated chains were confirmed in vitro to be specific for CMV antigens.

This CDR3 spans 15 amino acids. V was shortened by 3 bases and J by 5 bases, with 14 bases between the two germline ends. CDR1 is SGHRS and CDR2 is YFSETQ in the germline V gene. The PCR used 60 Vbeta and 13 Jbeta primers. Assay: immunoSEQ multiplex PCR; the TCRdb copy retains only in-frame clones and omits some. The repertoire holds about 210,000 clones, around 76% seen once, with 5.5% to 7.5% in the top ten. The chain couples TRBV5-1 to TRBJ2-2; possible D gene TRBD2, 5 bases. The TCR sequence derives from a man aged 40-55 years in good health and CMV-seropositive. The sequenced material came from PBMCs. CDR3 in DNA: TGCGCCAGCAGCTCGGACCGGACTGTTACCGGGGAGCTGTTTTTT. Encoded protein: CASSSDRTVTGELFF. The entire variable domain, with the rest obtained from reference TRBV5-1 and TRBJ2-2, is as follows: KAGVTQTPRYLIKTRGQQVTLSCSPISGHRSVSWYQQTPGQGLQFLFEYFSETQRNKGNFPGRFSGRQFSNSRSEMNVSTLELGDSALYLCASSSDRTVTGELFFGEGSRLTVL.